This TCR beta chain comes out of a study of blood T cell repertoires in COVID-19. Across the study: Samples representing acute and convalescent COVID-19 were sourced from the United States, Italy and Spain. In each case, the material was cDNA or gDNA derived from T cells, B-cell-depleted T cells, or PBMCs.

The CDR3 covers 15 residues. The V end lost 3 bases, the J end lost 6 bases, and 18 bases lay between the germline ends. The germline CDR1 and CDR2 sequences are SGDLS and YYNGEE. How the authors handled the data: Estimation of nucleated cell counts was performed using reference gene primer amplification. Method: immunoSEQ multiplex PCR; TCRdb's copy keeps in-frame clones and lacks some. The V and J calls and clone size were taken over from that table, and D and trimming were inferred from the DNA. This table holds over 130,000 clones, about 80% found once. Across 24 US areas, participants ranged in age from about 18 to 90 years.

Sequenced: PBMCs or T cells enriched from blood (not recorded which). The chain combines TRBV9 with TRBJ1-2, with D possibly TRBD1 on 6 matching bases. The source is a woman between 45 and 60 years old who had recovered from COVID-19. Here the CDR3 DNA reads TGTGCCAGCAGCGCGCACCCGGGGGGCTCCGATGGCTACACCTTC. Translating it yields CASSAHPGGSDGYTF.